The entry below gives a single TCR beta chain sequence along with its context. V was clipped by 0 bases and J by 2 bases, with 11 bases between them. The CDR3 sequence is 15 residues long. CDR1 and CDR2 (germline): SGHKS, YYEKEE (reference sequence). The entry originates in a study of blood T cell repertoires in COVID-19. Study in general: Acute-phase and convalescent COVID-19 samples originated in the United States, Italy and Spain. Sample material is recorded as cDNA or gDNA derived from T cells, B-cell-depleted T cells, or PBMCs.

In the authors' workflow: For nucleated cells, counts were estimated from reference gene primer amplification. TCRdb's table, derived via immunoSEQ multiplex PCR, lists solely in-frame clones and lacks some. The V and J calls and the clone size are those of that table, but D and trimming were determined from the DNA. The profile shows some 180,000 clones, around 85% of them singletons. Seattle-derived patients entered the study during active infection and were followed longitudinally. The source is a woman older than 75 with COVID-19, enrolled during active disease. The chain couples TRBV5-5 to TRBJ2-5, with D possibly TRBD1 on 5 matching bases. The specimen was peripheral blood. In DNA form, the CDR3 reads TGTGCCAGCAGCTTGGAAGTACAGGTGCAAGAGACCCAGTACTTC. It encodes CASSLEVQVQETQYF.